This T cell receptor beta chain originates from a study of shared clonotypes between healthy human individuals. Study results and limitations: What naive subsets generally showed was a larger estimated richness than memory subsets showed.

Produced via immunoSEQ multiplex PCR; TCRdb's table is partial and in-frame only. The sample lists approximately 100,000 clones; over 65% were seen once. Losses at the gene ends were 8 bases for V and 4 bases for J; bases not matched to a gene: 0. The CDR3 consists of 12 residues. Germline V CDR1 and CDR2: SNHLY, FYNNEI. Comments on this clone: Antigen unknown.

The material sequenced was memory CD8+ T cells sorted from blood. The subset was: CD45RO+ cells pooled with CCR7-negative TemRA cells. This clonotype was obtained from a woman aged 25 to 39 in good health. V usage is TRBV2 and J usage is TRBJ2-1; 9 bases line up with TRBD1. The CDR3 DNA is TGTGCCAGCGGACAGGGGTACAATGAGCAGTTCTTC. It encodes CASGQGYNEQFF. Looking up the rest from reference TRBV2 and TRBJ2-1 gives the full variable domain: EPEVTQTPSHQVTQMGQEVILRCVPISNHLYFYWYRQILGQKVEFLVSFYNNEISEKSEIFDDQFSVERPDGSNFTLKIRSTKLEDSAMYFCASGQGYNEQFFGPGTRLTVL.